These T cell receptor beta chains were read from a single sample in a study of regulatory and conventional T cells in RAG deficiency. The protocol was immunoSEQ multiplex PCR, while the TCRdb copy is restricted to in-frame clones and leaves out a portion. The table has 21,000 or so clones, around 92% seen once; the top ten hold less than 0.85%. These same data were also listed under a study on regulatory T cells.

Sequenced material: CD4+ T cells sorted from blood. These receptors were taken from a human donor in good health. Both conserved end residues are part of each CDR3. Fields, in order: D gene, J gene, clone size, V gene, CDR3 protein, CDR3 DNA. D genes are given only for firm matches. The size field is filled for only some rows; it gives once, few, many or a size class.

.	TRBJ1-4	.	TRBV7-9	CASSYSSATNEKLFF	TGTGCCAGCAGCTACTCGAGTGCAACTAATGAAAAACTGTTTTTT
TRBD1	TRBJ2-7	once	TRBV11-3	CASSSRQGVNEQYF	TGTGCCAGCAGCTCTCGACAGGGCGTCAACGAGCAGTACTTC
.	TRBJ2-1	once	TRBV29-1	CSVPSGVSSYNEQFF	TGCAGCGTTCCCTCGGGGGTTTCCAGCTACAATGAGCAGTTCTTC
.	TRBJ1-1	.	TRBV18	CASSPPGGMNTEAFF	TGTGCCAGCTCACCACCGGGGGGGATGAACACTGAAGCTTTCTTT
.	TRBJ2-7	.	TRBV5-5	CASSSPGLKSSYEQYF	TGTGCCAGCAGCTCTCCCGGACTGAAGAGCTCCTACGAGCAGTACTTC
.	TRBJ2-5	.	TRBV19	CASSIQGVGETQYF	TGTGCCAGTAGTATACAGGGTGTGGGGGAGACCCAGTACTTC
TRBD1	TRBJ2-7	.	TRBV30	CALRQGAGQYF	TGTGCCCTCCGTCAGGGGGCAGGGCAGTACTTC
TRBD1	TRBJ1-5	.	TRBV7-2	CASSQGADQPQHF	TGTGCCAGCAGTCAGGGGGCCGATCAGCCCCAGCATTTT
TRBD2	TRBJ2-1	.	TRBV28	CASGGGTSGDNEQFF	TGTGCCAGCGGAGGTGGGACTAGCGGAGACAATGAGCAGTTCTTC
TRBD2	TRBJ2-1	once	TRBV12-5	CASGLKTSFSEQFF	TGTGCTAGTGGTTTGAAGACTAGCTTCAGTGAGCAGTTCTTC
TRBD1	TRBJ1-4	.	TRBV5-1	CASSETTGGVSNEKLFF	TGCGCCAGCAGCGAAACGACAGGGGGCGTATCTAATGAAAAACTGTTTTTT
.	TRBJ2-2	.	TRBV9	CASSVDGTPSGELFF	TGTGCCAGCAGCGTAGACGGGACACCCTCCGGGGAGCTGTTTTTT
TRBD1	TRBJ1-2	.	TRBV29-1	CSVSTGRNYGYTF	TGCAGCGTTTCGACAGGGAGGAACTATGGCTACACCTTC
.	TRBJ2-7	.	TRBV18	CASSPNGYEQYF	TGTGCCAGCTCACCGAACGGCTACGAGCAGTACTTC
.	TRBJ2-7	.	TRBV5-6	CASSMGRTASSYEQYF	TGTGCCAGCAGCATGGGGAGGACAGCCAGCTCCTACGAGCAGTACTTC